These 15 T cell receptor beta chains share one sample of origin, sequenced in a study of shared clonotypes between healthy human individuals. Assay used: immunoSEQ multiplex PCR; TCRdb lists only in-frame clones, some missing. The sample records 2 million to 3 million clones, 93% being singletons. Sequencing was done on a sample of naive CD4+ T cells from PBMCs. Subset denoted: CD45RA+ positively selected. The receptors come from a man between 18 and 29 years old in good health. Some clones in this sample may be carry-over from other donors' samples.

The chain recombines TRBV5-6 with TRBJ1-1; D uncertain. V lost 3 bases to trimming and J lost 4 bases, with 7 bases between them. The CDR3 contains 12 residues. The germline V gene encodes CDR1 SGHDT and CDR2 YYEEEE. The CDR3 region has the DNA TGTGCCAGCAGCTCCTGGGGCACTGAAGCTTTCTTT. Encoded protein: CASSSWGTEAFF.

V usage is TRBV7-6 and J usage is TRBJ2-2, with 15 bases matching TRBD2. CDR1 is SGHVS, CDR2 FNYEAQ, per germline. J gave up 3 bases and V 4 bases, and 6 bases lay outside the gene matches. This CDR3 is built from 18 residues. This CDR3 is CASSSWTSGRADTGELFF. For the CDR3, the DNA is TGTGCCAGCAGCTCCTGGACTAGCGGGAGGGCCGACACCGGGGAGCTGTTTTTT.

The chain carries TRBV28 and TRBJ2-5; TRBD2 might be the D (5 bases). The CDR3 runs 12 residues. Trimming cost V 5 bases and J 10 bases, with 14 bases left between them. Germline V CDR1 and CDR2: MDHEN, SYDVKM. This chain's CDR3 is CASSPRAAFQYF. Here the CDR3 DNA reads TGTGCCAGCAGTCCCAGAGCGGCGTTCCAGTACTTC.

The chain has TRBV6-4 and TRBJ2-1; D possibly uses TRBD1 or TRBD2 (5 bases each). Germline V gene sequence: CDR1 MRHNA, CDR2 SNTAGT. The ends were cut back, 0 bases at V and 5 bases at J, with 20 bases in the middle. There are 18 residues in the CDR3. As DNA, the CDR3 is TGTGCCAGCAGTGACTCAGGGGATCCGAGGGGAAGAGACAATGAGCAGTTCTTC. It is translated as CASSDSGDPRGRDNEQFF.

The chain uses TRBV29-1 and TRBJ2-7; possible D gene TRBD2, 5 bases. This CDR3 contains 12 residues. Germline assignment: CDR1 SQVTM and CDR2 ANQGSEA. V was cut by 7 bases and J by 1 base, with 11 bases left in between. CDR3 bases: TGCAGCGGCGGACGGGATTCCTACGAGCAGTACTTC. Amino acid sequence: CSGGRDSYEQYF.

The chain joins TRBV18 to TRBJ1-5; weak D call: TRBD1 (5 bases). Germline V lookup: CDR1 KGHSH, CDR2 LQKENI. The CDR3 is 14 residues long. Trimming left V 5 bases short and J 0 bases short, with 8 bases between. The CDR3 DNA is TGTGCCAGCTCAGGGGGGAGTAGCAATCAGCCCCAGCATTTT. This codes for CASSGGSSNQPQHF.

CDR3 region: CASSTVQETQYF. The DNA for the CDR3 is TGTGCCAGCAGCACAGTTCAAGAGACCCAGTACTTC. The genes are TRBV25-1 and TRBJ2-5; D ambiguous. Trimming removed 6 bases at V and 2 bases at J, with 7 bases between. Per germline, CDR1 MGHDK and CDR2 SYGVNS. The CDR3 loop spans 12 amino acids. Complete variable domain (other parts from reference TRBV25-1 and TRBJ2-5): EADIYQTPRYLVIGTGKKITLECSQTMGHDKMYWYQQDPGMELHLIHYSYGVNSTEKGDLSSESTVSRIRTEHFPLTLESARPSHTSQYLCASSTVQETQYFGPGTRLLVL.

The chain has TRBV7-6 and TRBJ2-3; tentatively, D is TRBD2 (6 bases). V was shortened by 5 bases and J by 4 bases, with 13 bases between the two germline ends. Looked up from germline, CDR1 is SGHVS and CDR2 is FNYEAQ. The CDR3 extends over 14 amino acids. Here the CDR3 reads CASSPWGDSDTQYF. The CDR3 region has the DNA TGTGCCAGCAGCCCGTGGGGGGACTCAGATACGCAGTATTTT.

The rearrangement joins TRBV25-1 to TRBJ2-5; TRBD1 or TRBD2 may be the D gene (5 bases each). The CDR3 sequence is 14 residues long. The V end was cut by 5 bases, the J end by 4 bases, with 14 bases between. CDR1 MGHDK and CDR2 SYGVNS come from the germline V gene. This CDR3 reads CASSQRGVVETQYF. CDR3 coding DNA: TGTGCCAGCAGTCAGAGAGGGGTTGTAGAGACCCAGTACTTC.

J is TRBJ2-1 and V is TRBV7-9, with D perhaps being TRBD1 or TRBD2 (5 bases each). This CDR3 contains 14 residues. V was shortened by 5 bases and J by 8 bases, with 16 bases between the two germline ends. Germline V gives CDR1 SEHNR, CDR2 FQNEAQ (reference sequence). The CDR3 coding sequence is TGTGCCAGCAGCCTAGAGGGACCCAACTATGAGCAGTTCTTC. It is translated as CASSLEGPNYEQFF. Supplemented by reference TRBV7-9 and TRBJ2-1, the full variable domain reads DTGVSQNPRHKITKRGQNVTFRCDPISEHNRLYWYRQTLGQGPEFLTYFQNEAQLEKSRLLSDRFSAERPKGSFSTLEIQRTEQGDSAMYLCASSLEGPNYEQFFGPGTRLTVL.

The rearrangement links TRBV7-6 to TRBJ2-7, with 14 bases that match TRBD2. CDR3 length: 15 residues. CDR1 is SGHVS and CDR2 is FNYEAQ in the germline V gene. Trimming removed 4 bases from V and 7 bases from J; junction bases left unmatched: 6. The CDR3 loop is CASSSGLAGVGEQYF. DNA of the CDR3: TGTGCCAGCAGCTCGGGACTAGCGGGAGTGGGGGAGCAGTACTTC.

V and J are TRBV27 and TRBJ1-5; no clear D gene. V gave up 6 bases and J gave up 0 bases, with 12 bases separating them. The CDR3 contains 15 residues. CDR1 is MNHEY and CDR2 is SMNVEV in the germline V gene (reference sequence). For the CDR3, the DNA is TGTGCCAGCAGAATGGAAGCATATAGCAATCAGCCCCAGCATTTT. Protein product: CASRMEAYSNQPQHF.

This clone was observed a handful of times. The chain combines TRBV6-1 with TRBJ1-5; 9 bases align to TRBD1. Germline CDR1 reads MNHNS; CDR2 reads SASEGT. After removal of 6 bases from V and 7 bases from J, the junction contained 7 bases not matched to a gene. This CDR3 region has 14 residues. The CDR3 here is CASSGDRAGQPQHF. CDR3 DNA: TGTGCCAGCAGCGGGGACAGGGCCGGACAGCCCCAGCATTTT.

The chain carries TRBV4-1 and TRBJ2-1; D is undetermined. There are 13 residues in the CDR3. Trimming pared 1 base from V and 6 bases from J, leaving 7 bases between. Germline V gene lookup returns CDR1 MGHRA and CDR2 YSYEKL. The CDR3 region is CASSQGLANEQFF. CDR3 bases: TGCGCCAGCAGCCAAGGCTTGGCCAATGAGCAGTTCTTC.

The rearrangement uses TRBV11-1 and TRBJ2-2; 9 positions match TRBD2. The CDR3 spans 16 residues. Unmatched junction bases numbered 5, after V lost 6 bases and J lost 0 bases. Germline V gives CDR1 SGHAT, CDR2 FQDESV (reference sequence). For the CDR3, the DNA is TGTGCCAGCAGGCTGACTAGCGGAGCGAACACCGGGGAGCTGTTTTTT. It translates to CASRLTSGANTGELFF.